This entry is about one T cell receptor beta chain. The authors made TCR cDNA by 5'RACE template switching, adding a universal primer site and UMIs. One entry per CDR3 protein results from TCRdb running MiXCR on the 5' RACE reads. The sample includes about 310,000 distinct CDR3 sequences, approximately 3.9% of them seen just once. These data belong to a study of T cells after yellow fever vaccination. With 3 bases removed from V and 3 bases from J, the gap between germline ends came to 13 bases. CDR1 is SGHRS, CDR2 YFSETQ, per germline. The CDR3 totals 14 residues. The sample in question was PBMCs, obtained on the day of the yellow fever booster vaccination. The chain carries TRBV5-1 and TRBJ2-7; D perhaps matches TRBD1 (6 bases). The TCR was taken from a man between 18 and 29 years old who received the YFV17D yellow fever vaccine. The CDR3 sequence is CASSSEVGGYEQYV. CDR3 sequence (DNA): TGCGCCAGCAGCTCCGAGGTAGGGGGCTACGAGCAGTACGTC.